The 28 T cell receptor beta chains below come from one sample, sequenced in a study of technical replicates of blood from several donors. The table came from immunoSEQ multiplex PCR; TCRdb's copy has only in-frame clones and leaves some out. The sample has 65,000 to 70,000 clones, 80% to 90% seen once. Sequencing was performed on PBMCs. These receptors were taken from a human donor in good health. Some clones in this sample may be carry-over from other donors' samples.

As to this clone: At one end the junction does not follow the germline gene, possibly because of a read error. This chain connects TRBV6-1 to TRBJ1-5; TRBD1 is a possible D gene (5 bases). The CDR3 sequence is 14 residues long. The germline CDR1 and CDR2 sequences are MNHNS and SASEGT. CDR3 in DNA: TGTGCCAGTAGTGAATTCGGGGGGAATCAGCCCCAGCATTTT. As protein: CASSEFGGNQPQHF.

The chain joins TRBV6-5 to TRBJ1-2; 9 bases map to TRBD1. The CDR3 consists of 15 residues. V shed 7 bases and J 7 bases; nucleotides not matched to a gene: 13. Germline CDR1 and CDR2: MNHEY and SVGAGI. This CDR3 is CASTYRTGASSGYTF. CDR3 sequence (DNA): TGTGCCAGCACCTACAGGACAGGGGCATCGAGTGGCTACACCTTC.

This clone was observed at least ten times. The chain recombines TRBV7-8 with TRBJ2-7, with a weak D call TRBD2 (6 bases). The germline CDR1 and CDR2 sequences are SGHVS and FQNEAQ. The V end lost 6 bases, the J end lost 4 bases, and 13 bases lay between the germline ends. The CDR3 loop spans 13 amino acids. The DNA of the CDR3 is TGTGCCAGCAGAACAGCGGGTTTATACGAGCAGTACTTC. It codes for CASRTAGLYEQYF.

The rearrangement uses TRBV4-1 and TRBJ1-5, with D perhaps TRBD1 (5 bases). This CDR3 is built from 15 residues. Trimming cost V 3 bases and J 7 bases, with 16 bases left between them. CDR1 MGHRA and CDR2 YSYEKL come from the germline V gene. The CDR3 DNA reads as TGCGCCAGCAGCCATTACGAATCGGGGGAACAGCCCCAGCATTTT. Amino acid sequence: CASSHYESGEQPQHF.

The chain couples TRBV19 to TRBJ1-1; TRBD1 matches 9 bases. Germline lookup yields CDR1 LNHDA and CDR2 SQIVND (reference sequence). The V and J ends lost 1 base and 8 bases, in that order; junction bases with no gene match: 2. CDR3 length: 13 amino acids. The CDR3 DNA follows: TGTGCCAGTAGTATAGGGGACAGGGTCGAAGCTTTCTTT. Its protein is CASSIGDRVEAFF.

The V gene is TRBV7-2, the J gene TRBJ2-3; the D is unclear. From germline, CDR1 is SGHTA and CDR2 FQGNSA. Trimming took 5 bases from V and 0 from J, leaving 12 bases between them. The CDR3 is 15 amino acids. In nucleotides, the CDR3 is TGTGCCAGCAGCCCCCCGAGATCTAGCACAGATACGCAGTATTTT. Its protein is CASSPPRSSTDTQYF.

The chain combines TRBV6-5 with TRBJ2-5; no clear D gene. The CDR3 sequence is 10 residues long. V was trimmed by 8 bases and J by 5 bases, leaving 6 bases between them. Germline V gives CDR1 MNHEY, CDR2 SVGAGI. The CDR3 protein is CASGLETQYF. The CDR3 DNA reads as TGTGCCAGCGGCTTGGAGACCCAGTACTTC.

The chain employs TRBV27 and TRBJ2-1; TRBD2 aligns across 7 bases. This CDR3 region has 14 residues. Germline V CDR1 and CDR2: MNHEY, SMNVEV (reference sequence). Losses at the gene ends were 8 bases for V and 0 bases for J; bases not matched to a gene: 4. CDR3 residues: CASSLAASYNEQFF. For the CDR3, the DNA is TGTGCCAGCTCCCTAGCGGCCTCCTACAATGAGCAGTTCTTC.

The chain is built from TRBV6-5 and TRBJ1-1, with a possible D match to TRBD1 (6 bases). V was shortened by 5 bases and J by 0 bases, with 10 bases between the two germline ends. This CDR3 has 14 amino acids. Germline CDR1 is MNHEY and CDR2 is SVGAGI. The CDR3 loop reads CASSAGQMNTEAFF. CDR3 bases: TGTGCCAGCAGTGCAGGACAGATGAACACTGAAGCTTTCTTT.

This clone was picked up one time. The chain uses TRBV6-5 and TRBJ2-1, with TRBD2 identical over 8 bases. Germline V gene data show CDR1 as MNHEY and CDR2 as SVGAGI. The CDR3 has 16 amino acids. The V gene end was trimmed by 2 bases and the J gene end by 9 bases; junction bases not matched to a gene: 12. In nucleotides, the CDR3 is TGTGCCAGCAGTTACGGGGCTGAGCGGGAGTCTGGTGAGCAGTTCTTC. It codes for CASSYGAERESGEQFF.

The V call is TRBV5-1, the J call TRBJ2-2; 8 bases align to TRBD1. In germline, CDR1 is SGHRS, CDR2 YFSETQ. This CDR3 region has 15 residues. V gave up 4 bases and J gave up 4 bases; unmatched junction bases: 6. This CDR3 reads CASSKGQGLTGELFF. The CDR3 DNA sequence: TGCGCCAGCAGCAAAGGACAGGGACTCACCGGGGAGCTGTTTTTT.

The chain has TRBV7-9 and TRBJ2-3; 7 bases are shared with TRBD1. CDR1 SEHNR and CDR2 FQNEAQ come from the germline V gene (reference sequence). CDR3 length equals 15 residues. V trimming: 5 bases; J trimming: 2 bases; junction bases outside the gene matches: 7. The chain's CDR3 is CASSKPTGYTDTQYF. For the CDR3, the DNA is TGTGCCAGCAGCAAACCGACAGGGTACACAGATACGCAGTATTTT.

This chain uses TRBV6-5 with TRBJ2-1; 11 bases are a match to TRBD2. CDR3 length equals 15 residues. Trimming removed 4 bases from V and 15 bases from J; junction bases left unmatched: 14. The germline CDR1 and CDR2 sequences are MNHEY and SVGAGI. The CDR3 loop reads CASSLNSGGAVNLFF. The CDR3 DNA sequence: TGTGCCAGCAGTTTAAATAGCGGGGGGGCGGTAAATCTGTTCTTC.

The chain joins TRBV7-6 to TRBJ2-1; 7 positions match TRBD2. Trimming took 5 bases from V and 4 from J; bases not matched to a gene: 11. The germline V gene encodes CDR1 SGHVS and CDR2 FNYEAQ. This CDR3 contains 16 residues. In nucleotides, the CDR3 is TGTGCCAGCAGCGCCCAAGCGGGGACCCTTTACAATGAGCAGTTCTTC. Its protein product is CASSAQAGTLYNEQFF.

DNA for the CDR3: TGTGCCAGCAGCGTCCGGGACTGGGGTCACAGTGAGCAGTTCTTC. Its protein product is CASSVRDWGHSEQFF. V is TRBV9 and J is TRBJ2-1; the D gene is possibly TRBD2 (6 bases). CDR1 SGDLS and CDR2 YYNGEE come from the germline V gene. The CDR3 totals 15 residues. The ends were cut back, 2 bases at V and 9 bases at J, with 18 bases in the middle.

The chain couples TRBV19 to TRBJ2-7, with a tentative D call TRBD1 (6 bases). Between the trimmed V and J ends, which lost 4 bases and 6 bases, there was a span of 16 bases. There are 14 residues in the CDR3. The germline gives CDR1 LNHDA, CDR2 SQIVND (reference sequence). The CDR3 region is CASSTGTLAGEQYF. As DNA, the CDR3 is TGTGCCAGTAGTACAGGGACACTGGCAGGCGAGCAGTACTTC.

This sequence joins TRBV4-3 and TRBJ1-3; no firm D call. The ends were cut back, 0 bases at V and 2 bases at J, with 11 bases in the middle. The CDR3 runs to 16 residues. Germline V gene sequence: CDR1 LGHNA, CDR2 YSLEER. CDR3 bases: TGCGCCAGCAGCCAAGAAAAGGAGTTGGCTGGAAACACCATATATTTT. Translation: CASSQEKELAGNTIYF.

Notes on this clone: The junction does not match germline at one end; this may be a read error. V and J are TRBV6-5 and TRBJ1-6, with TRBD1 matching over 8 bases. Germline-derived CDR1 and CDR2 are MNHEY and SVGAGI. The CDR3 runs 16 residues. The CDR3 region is CASSYPLTGGNSPPHF. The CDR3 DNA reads TGTGCCAGCAGTTACCCGTTAACAGGGGGTAATTCACCCCCCCACTTT.

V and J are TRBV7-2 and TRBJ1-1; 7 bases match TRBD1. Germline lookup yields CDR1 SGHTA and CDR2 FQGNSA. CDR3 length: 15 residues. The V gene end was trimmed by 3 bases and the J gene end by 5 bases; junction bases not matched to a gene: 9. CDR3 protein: CASSLSLQGSTEAFF. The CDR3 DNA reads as TGTGCCAGCAGCTTGAGCCTACAGGGGAGTACTGAAGCTTTCTTT.

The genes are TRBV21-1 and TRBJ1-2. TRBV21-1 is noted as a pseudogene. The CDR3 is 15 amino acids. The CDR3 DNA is TGTGCCAGCAGCAAGGGAGGGACTCCATCATATGGCTACACCTTC. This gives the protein CASSKGGTPSYGYTF.

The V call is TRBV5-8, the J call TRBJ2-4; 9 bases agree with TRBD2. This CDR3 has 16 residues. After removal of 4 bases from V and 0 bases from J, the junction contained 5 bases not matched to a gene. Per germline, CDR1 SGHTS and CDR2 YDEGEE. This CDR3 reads CASSITSGLAKNIQYF. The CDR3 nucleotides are TGTGCCAGCAGCATCACTAGCGGGCTAGCCAAAAACATTCAGTACTTC.

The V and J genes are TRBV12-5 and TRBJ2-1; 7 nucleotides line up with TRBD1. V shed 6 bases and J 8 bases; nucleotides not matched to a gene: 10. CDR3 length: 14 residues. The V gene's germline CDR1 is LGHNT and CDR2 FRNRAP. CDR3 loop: CASGWGQLRDEQFF. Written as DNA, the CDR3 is TGTGCTAGTGGGTGGGGACAGCTCAGAGATGAGCAGTTCTTC. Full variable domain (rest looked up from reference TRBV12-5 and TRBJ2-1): DARVTQTPRHKVTEMGQEVTMRCQPILGHNTVFWYRQTMMQGLELLAYFRNRAPLDDSGMPKDRFSAEMPDATLATLKIQPSEPRDSAVYFCASGWGQLRDEQFFGPGTRLTVL.

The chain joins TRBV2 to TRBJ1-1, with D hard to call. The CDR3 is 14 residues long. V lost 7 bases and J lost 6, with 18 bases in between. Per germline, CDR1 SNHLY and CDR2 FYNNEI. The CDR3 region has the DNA TGTGCCAGCAAGGGAGACGGGGAGGTCGCTGAAGCTTTCTTT. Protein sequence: CASKGDGEVAEAFF.

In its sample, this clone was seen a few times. The CDR3 nucleotides are TGTGCGGGAGGGGGGCAGGGTTTTACTGAAGCTTTCTTT. It specifies CAGGGQGFTEAFF. The J gene is TRBJ1-1, the V gene TRBV7-9; weak D call: TRBD1 (6 bases). The CDR3 is 13 residues long. Germline V CDR1 and CDR2: SEHNR, FQNEAQ (reference sequence).

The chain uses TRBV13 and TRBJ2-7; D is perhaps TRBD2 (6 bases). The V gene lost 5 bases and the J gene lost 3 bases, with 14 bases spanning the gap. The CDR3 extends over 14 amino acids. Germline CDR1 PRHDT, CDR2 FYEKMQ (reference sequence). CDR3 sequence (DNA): TGTGCCAGCAGCCTTAGGATCGGGAGCTACGAGCAGTACTTC. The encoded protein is CASSLRIGSYEQYF.

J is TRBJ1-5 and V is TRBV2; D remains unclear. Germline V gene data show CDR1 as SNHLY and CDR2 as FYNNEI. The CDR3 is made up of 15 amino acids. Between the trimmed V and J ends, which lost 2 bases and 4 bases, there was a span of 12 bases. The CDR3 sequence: CASSEQAKPNQPQHF. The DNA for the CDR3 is TGTGCCAGCAGTGAACAGGCGAAACCAAATCAGCCCCAGCATTTT.

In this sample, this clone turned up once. Here the CDR3 reads CASSSGQGAVDTQYF. In DNA form, the CDR3 reads TGTGCCAGCAGCTCGGGACAGGGGGCCGTAGATACGCAGTATTTT. The rearrangement joins TRBV7-9 to TRBJ2-3; 12 nucleotides align to TRBD1. Per germline, CDR1 SEHNR and CDR2 FQNEAQ (reference sequence). The length of the CDR3 is 15 residues. After removal of 4 bases from V and 5 bases from J, the junction contained 4 bases not matched to a gene.

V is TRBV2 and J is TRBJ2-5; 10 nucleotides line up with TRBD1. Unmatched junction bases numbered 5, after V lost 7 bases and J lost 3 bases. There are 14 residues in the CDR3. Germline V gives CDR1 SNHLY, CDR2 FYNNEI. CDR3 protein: CASIRDRGEETQYF. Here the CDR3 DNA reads TGTGCCAGCATTCGGGACAGGGGAGAAGAGACCCAGTACTTC.